This TCR beta chain was documented in a study of T cells in localized non-small cell lung cancer. General observations from the study: Greater blood T cell density accompanied longer overall survival. A single tumor region was sequenced, leaving heterogeneity possible. The study found T cell clonality highest in uninvolved adjacent lung, above tumor.

Germline V gene data show CDR1 as MNHEY and CDR2 as SVGAGI. The CDR3 spans 13 residues. Deletions cut 6 bases from V and 6 bases from J, with 15 bases between. Generated by immunoSEQ multiplex PCR, the TCRdb table keeps only in-frame clones and is missing some. The repertoire has roughly 30,000 clones, about 90% of them found once; the top ten carry approximately 5%. With respect to this clone: What it recognizes is unknown.

This chain links TRBV6-5 with TRBJ2-7; D may be TRBD1 (5 bases). The sequence was collected from a man aged 40 to 70 with stage II lung adenocarcinoma. Sequencing used PBMCs, obtained before any cancer treatment. CDR3 sequence reads: CASRPRVSGEQYF. For the CDR3, the DNA is TGTGCCAGCAGGCCCAGGGTATCGGGCGAGCAGTACTTC.